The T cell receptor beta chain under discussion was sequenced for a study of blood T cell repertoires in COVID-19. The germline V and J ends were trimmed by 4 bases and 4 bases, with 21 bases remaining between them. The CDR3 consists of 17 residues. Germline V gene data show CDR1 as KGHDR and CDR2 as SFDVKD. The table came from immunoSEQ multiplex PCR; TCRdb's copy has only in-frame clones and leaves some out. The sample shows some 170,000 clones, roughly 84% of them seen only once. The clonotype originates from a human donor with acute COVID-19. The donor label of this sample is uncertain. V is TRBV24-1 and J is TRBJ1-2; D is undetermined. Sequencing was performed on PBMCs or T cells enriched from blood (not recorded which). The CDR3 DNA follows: TGTGCCACCAGTGACCGCACCCGGGCCAGCGGACCCTATGGCTACACCTTC. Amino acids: CATSDRTRASGPYGYTF.